This section outlines one TCR beta chain sequence together with its context. The data were taken from a study of blood T cell repertoires in COVID-19. At the level of the study: Samples came from the United States, Italy and Spain, spanning acute and convalescent COVID-19. Nucleic acid was either cDNA or gDNA, and it came from T cells, B-cell-depleted T cells, or PBMCs.

Original processing methods: Amplifying reference gene primers gave estimates of nucleated cell counts. The method was immunoSEQ multiplex PCR; TCRdb's version includes in-frame clones alone and lacks a portion of them. That table gives V, J and clone size, and the DNA gave D and trimming. The sample contains about 200,000 clones, less than 90% of which appear only once. Germline CDR1 and CDR2: SGDLS and YYNGEE. V shed 0 bases and J shed 5 bases, with 20 bases lying between them. The CDR3 covers 17 residues. The genes are TRBV9 and TRBJ2-5; D may be TRBD2 (5 bases). This sequence originates from a human donor in a cohort sampled during active COVID-19. The specimen was peripheral blood. The CDR3 sequence is CASSVGVGELGVETQYF. The DNA of the CDR3 is TGTGCCAGCAGCGTAGGCGTCGGGGAGCTCGGGGTGGAGACCCAGTACTTC. Full variable domain (missing parts from reference TRBV9 and TRBJ2-5): DSGVTQTPKHLITATGQRVTLRCSPRSGDLSVYWYQQSLDQGLQFLIQYYNGEERAKGNILERFSAQQFPDLHSELNLSSLELGDSALYFCASSVGVGELGVETQYFGPGTRLLVL.